One and the same sample provided the 28 T cell receptor beta chains below, sequenced in a study of shared clonotypes between healthy human individuals. Method: immunoSEQ multiplex PCR; TCRdb's copy keeps in-frame clones and lacks some. The sample includes under 1,100,000 clones, 70% to 80% of them seen just once. Sequenced material: memory CD4+ T cells sorted from blood. The subset here: CD45RA-negative fraction. The origin of the receptors is a man younger than 35 in good health.

J is TRBJ2-1 and V is TRBV7-6; no definite D call. V dropped 2 bases and J dropped 6 bases, with 8 bases sitting between them. The length of the CDR3 is 13 residues. The V gene's germline CDR1 is SGHVS and CDR2 FNYEAQ. The CDR3: CASSLKSANEQFF. DNA for the CDR3: TGTGCCAGCAGCTTAAAAAGCGCCAATGAGCAGTTCTTC.

The V and J genes are TRBV6-6 and TRBJ1-5; the D is unclear. V lost 9 bases to trimming and J lost 1 base, with 7 bases between them. Germline V gene data show CDR1 as MNHNY and CDR2 as SVGAGI (reference sequence). CDR3 length: 12 amino acids. CDR3 bases: TGTGCCAGTTGGGCAAGCAATCAGCCCCAGCATTTT. It specifies CASWASNQPQHF.

This clone was observed a single time. V is TRBV30 and J is TRBJ2-7; D gene unclear. With 3 bases removed from V and 8 bases from J, the gap between germline ends came to 11 bases. Germline V gene lookup returns CDR1 GTSNPN and CDR2 SVGIG (reference sequence). The CDR3 runs to 11 residues. The CDR3 spells CAWRIQQKQYF. The DNA of the CDR3 is TGTGCCTGGAGGATTCAGCAAAAGCAGTACTTC.

This rearrangement joins TRBV27 to TRBJ2-5; 8 bases align to TRBD1. The assigned J gene may be wrong: the sequence end matches TRBJ2-7 better. Per germline, CDR1 MNHEY and CDR2 SMNVEV (reference sequence). This CDR3 comprises 14 residues. The CDR3 coding sequence is TGTGCCAGCAGTCCGAGACAGGGGCGGCCCGAGCAGTACTTC. Translating it yields CASSPRQGRPEQYF.

This clone has just a few counts. The chain has TRBV21-1 and TRBJ2-1; the table names TRBD2, a call not compared with the DNA. TRBV21-1 constitutes a pseudogene. The CDR3 consists of 19 residues. The CDR3 sequence: CASSSPGGGRADIYNEQFF. The CDR3 DNA reads TGTGCCAGCAGCTCCCCTGGAGGCGGGAGGGCCGACATCTACAATGAGCAGTTCTTC.

The chain joins TRBV2 to TRBJ1-6; D gene ambiguous. The CDR3 extends over 15 amino acids. Between the trimmed V and J ends, which lost 7 bases and 6 bases, there was a span of 16 bases. Germline CDR1 reads SNHLY; CDR2 reads FYNNEI. The CDR3 here is CASTADDGSNSPLHF. CDR3 in DNA: TGTGCCAGCACTGCGGATGACGGGTCTAATTCACCCCTCCACTTT.

The chain links TRBV27 to TRBJ1-3; D is possibly TRBD1 (5 bases). The CDR3 spans 16 residues. V shed 5 bases and J shed 2 bases, with 16 bases lying between them. CDR1 and CDR2 (germline): MNHEY, SMNVEV (reference sequence). DNA for the CDR3: TGTGCCAGCAGTGGACCGGGGACCAGTGCTGGAAACACCATATATTTT. It specifies CASSGPGTSAGNTIYF.

V gene TRBV19 combines with J gene TRBJ1-1; 9 bases match TRBD1. CDR1 LNHDA and CDR2 SQIVND come from the germline V gene (reference sequence). V trimming: 4 bases; J trimming: 4 bases; junction bases outside the gene matches: 10. This CDR3 comprises 16 residues. As DNA, the CDR3 is TGTGCCAGTAGTACACGGCCGGGACAGGGTGCCACTGAAGCTTTCTTT. This translates into CASSTRPGQGATEAFF.

The table lists this clone with many counts. V and J are TRBV19 and TRBJ2-7; D gene ambiguous. Trimming took off 5 bases at V and 2 bases at J, with 13 bases between the two ends. CDR1 is LNHDA, CDR2 SQIVND, per germline (reference sequence). The CDR3 consists of 14 residues. The CDR3 DNA reads TGTGCCAGTAGTGGCACATCCAAGACCTACGAGCAGTACTTC. It translates to CASSGTSKTYEQYF.

This chain uses TRBV2 with TRBJ2-3; perhaps TRBD1 as D (5 bases). V was clipped by 3 bases and J by 3 bases, with 13 bases between them. Germline values: CDR1 SNHLY, CDR2 FYNNEI. The CDR3 length is 15 residues. This chain's CDR3 is CASSDRRVSTDTQYF. The CDR3 nucleotides read TGTGCCAGCAGTGATCGCAGGGTTAGTACAGATACGCAGTATTTT. Filled out from reference TRBV2 and TRBJ2-3, the complete variable domain reads EPEVTQTPSHQVTQMGQEVILRCVPISNHLYFYWYRQILGQKVEFLVSFYNNEISEKSEIFDDQFSVERPDGSNFTLKIRSTKLEDSAMYFCASSDRRVSTDTQYFGPGTRLTVL.

In the case of this clone: A far bigger clonotype differs at one base, so this is likely a read error. Other DNA sequences in this specimen translate into the identical CDR3. The rearrangement uses TRBV19 and TRBJ1-5; 7 bases are shared with TRBD1. The CDR3 runs to 14 residues. Germline values: CDR1 LNHDA, CDR2 SQIVND (reference sequence). The CDR3 is CASSATQGPQPQHF. The CDR3 DNA is TGCGCCAGTAGTGCAACACAGGGGCCTCAGCCCCAGCATTTT.

The V and J genes are TRBV4-1 and TRBJ2-7, with 10 nucleotides matching TRBD2. Per the germline V gene, CDR1 is MGHRA and CDR2 is YSYEKL. The CDR3 runs to 15 residues. V dropped 2 bases and J dropped 2; count of bases not matched to a gene: 3. DNA for the CDR3: TGCGCCAGCAGCCAAATAGCGGGGGGCCCCTACGAGCAGTACTTC. Protein: CASSQIAGGPYEQYF.

This chain links TRBV11-2 with TRBJ1-1, with D unresolved. Trimming shortened V by 7 bases and J by 1 base, and 16 bases separated the two germline ends. CDR3 size: 15 residues. Germline loops: CDR1 SGHAT, CDR2 FQNNGV. In DNA, the CDR3 is TGTGCCAGCACCTCACTTTTTAAAGGGAACACTGAAGCTTTCTTT. Translated: CASTSLFKGNTEAFF.

V usage is TRBV5-1 and J usage is TRBJ2-3; unclear D gene. The CDR3 loop spans 14 amino acids. CDR1 is SGHRS and CDR2 is YFSETQ in the germline V gene. V lost 2 bases to trimming and J lost 2 bases, with 9 bases between them. CDR3 loop: CASSLRQNTDTQYF. The CDR3 nucleotides are TGCGCCAGCAGCTTAAGGCAGAACACAGATACGCAGTATTTT. Drawing the rest from reference TRBV5-1 and TRBJ2-3, the complete variable domain is KAGVTQTPRYLIKTRGQQVTLSCSPISGHRSVSWYQQTPGQGLQFLFEYFSETQRNKGNFPGRFSGRQFSNSRSEMNVSTLELGDSALYLCASSLRQNTDTQYFGPGTRLTVL.

In this sample, this clone turned up many times. At the DNA level, this CDR3 is encoded by other sequences in the same sample as well. The CDR3 reads CSGRQGNTEAFF. CDR3 nucleotides: TGCAGCGGTCGACAGGGCAACACTGAAGCTTTCTTT. The rearrangement joins TRBV29-1 to TRBJ1-1, with 7 positions matching TRBD1. Losses at the gene ends were 7 bases for V and 2 bases for J; bases not matched to a gene: 4. CDR1 SQVTM and CDR2 ANQGSEA come from the germline V gene. The CDR3 spans 12 residues. The whole variable domain, filled in from reference TRBV29-1 and TRBJ1-1, reads SAVISQKPSRDICQRGTSLTIQCQVDSQVTMMFWYRQQPGQSLTLIATANQGSEATYESGFVIDKFPISRPNLTFSTLTVSNMSPEDSSIYLCSGRQGNTEAFFGQGTRLTVV.

V usage is TRBV11-2 and J usage is TRBJ1-2, with 7 positions matching TRBD1. In germline, CDR1 is SGHAT, CDR2 FQNNGV. V was pared by 4 bases and J by 7 bases, with 12 bases of the junction left unmatched. This CDR3 is built from 15 residues. CDR3 loop: CASSSSGTVRAGYTF. The CDR3 region has the DNA TGTGCCAGCAGCTCATCGGGGACAGTTCGGGCTGGCTACACCTTC.

The chain uses TRBV7-2 and TRBJ1-6; a possible D gene is TRBD1 (5 bases). With 2 bases removed from V and 0 bases from J, the gap between germline ends came to 17 bases. Germline V gives CDR1 SGHTA, CDR2 FQGNSA. The CDR3 consists of 19 residues. Written as DNA, the CDR3 is TGTGCCAGCAGCTTAAGGGGCCTCGGGCTTTACTCCTATAATTCACCCCTCCACTTT. This gives the protein CASSLRGLGLYSYNSPLHF.

V gene TRBV28 combines with J gene TRBJ2-7; possible D gene TRBD2, 5 bases. The germline gives CDR1 MDHEN, CDR2 SYDVKM. Trimming took 3 bases from V and 2 from J, leaving 11 bases between them. CDR3 length equals 14 residues. This CDR3 reads CASSLLGGPYEQYF. CDR3 DNA sequence: TGTGCCAGCAGTTTGCTGGGCGGGCCCTACGAGCAGTACTTC.

The genes are TRBV6-6 and TRBJ1-6; TRBD1 is a possible D gene (5 bases). Deletions cut 2 bases from V and 4 bases from J, with 12 bases between. Germline V lookup: CDR1 MNHNY, CDR2 SVGAGI (reference sequence). The CDR3 loop spans 16 amino acids. The CDR3 nucleotides read TGTGCCAGCAGTTACGACGTCGACAGATATAATTCACCCCTCCACTTT. It codes for CASSYDVDRYNSPLHF.

The gene calls are TRBV9 and TRBJ1-4, with D possibly being TRBD1 (5 bases). V lost 5 bases and J lost 7, with 21 bases in between. Germline CDR1 reads SGDLS; CDR2 reads YYNGEE. This CDR3 has 16 amino acids. CDR3 sequence (DNA): TGTGCCAGCAGTGTGGCGACGGGGCGGAATAGTGAAAAACTGTTTTTT. As protein: CASSVATGRNSEKLFF.

On this clone: A much larger clone differs by one base, so this may be a read error. The sample has other DNA sequences that encode this CDR3 too. The gene calls are TRBV19 and TRBJ2-2, with D hard to call. The CDR3 is 11 amino acids. The V end was cut by 8 bases, the J end by 2 bases, with 3 bases between. Germline CDR1 LNHDA, CDR2 SQIVND (reference sequence). CDR3 protein: CASSNTGELFF. For the CDR3, the DNA is TGTGCCAGTTCAAACACCGGGGAGCTGTTTTTT.

The V and J genes are TRBV6-5 and TRBJ1-5; the D gene is possibly TRBD1 (6 bases). The ends were cut back, 7 bases at V and 7 bases at J, with 11 bases in the middle. This CDR3 region has 12 residues. Germline assignment: CDR1 MNHEY and CDR2 SVGAGI. CDR3 coding DNA: TGTGCCAGCACCACAGGGTCGCAGCCCCAGCATTTT. Its protein product is CASTTGSQPQHF.

Only one count was recorded for this clone. V gene TRBV7-9 combines with J gene TRBJ1-2, with D uncertain. V gave up 1 base and J gave up 7 bases, with 7 bases separating them. This CDR3 region has 12 residues. Looked up from germline, CDR1 is SEHNR and CDR2 is FQNEAQ (reference sequence). CDR3 in amino acids: CASSLGRSGYTF. CDR3 sequence (DNA): TGTGCCAGCAGCTTAGGCCGAAGTGGCTACACCTTC. The variable domain in full, completed from reference TRBV7-9 and TRBJ1-2, reads DTGVSQNPRHKITKRGQNVTFRCDPISEHNRLYWYRQTLGQGPEFLTYFQNEAQLEKSRLLSDRFSAERPKGSFSTLEIQRTEQGDSAMYLCASSLGRSGYTFGSGTRLTVV.

The gene calls are TRBV30 and TRBJ2-7; D may be TRBD1 or TRBD2 (6 bases each). The CDR3 length is 13 residues. Germline-derived CDR1 and CDR2 are GTSNPN and SVGIG (reference sequence). CDR3 nucleotides: TGTGCGTGTCGGCGGGGAAAGGGGGGCGAGCAGTACTTC. Protein: CACRRGKGGEQYF.

This clone was detected once. The chain links TRBV27 to TRBJ1-4, with D unresolved. V lost 6 bases to trimming and J lost 0 bases, with 14 bases between them. Germline V lookup: CDR1 MNHEY, CDR2 SMNVEV (reference sequence). The CDR3 length is 16 residues. CDR3 coding DNA: TGTGCCAGCAGAAGAGGGTCCGCAACAACTAATGAAAAACTGTTTTTT. It codes for CASRRGSATTNEKLFF.

This clone was counted once. J is TRBJ1-5 and V is TRBV6-5; D call uncertain. This CDR3 region has 15 residues. The germline CDR1 and CDR2 sequences are MNHEY and SVGAGI. V was clipped by 0 bases and J by 2 bases, with 8 bases between them. For the CDR3, the DNA is TGTGCCAGCAGTTACTCCCCAGCGGGCAATCAGCCCCAGCATTTT. It translates to CASSYSPAGNQPQHF.

The chain is built from TRBV15 and TRBJ1-3; maybe TRBD1 (5 bases). Looked up from germline, CDR1 is LNHNV and CDR2 is YYDKDF (reference sequence). The CDR3 covers 15 residues. The V and J ends lost 2 bases and 1 base respectively, with 9 bases between them. CDR3 loop: CATSRSRVSGNTIYF. The CDR3 DNA reads TGTGCCACCAGCAGAAGCAGGGTTTCTGGAAACACCATATATTTT.

This clone showed up just once. This chain links TRBV25-1 with TRBJ2-3, with 14 bases aligning to TRBD2. V lost 8 bases, J lost 5 bases, and 3 bases stayed unmatched. The CDR3 sequence is 14 residues long. Germline V gives CDR1 MGHDK, CDR2 SYGVNS. CDR3 loop: CASGTSGRIDTQYF. CDR3 nucleotide sequence: TGTGCCAGCGGGACTAGCGGGAGAATAGATACGCAGTATTTT.